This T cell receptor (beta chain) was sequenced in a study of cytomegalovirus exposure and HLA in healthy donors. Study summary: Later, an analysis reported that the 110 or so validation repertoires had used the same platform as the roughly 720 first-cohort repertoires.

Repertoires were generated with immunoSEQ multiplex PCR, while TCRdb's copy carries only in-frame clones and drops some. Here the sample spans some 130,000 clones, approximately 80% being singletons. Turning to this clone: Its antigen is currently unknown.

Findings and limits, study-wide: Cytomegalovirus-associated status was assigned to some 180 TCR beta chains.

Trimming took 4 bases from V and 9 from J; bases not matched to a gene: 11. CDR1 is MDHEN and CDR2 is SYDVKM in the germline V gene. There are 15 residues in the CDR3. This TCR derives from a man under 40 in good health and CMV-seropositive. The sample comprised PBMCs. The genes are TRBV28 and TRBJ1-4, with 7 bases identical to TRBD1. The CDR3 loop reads CASSSRQGRRQKLFF. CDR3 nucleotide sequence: TGTGCCAGCAGTTCGAGACAGGGAAGGCGGCAAAAACTGTTTTTT.